This T cell receptor beta chain emerged from a study of cytomegalovirus exposure and HLA in healthy donors. Overall study context: Early on, a data release was issued that held roughly 84 million unique TCRs from HLA-typed donors.

Germline V CDR1 and CDR2: LGHNA, YNFKEQ. This CDR3 is built from 15 residues. V was clipped by 1 base and J by 5 bases, with 12 bases between them. Study-level findings and limits: It was approximately 150 TCR beta chains that were listed as cytomegalovirus-associated.

Concerning this clone: What it binds is not known.

Use of 60 Vbeta and 13 Jbeta primers characterized the PCR. Clones were read by immunoSEQ multiplex PCR, and TCRdb kept only the in-frame ones, dropping some. The sample records around 150,000 clones, 79% being singletons. The chain recombines TRBV4-2 with TRBJ1-5; maybe TRBD1 (5 bases). This sequence originates from a man in his fifties or sixties in good health and CMV-seropositive. Sequences were obtained from PBMCs. This CDR3 is CASSQVRQGDQPQHF. The CDR3 coding sequence is TGTGCCAGCAGCCAAGTGCGGCAGGGTGATCAGCCCCAGCATTTT.